A single sample gave rise to the 7 T cell receptor beta chains below, sequenced in a study of blood T cell repertoires in COVID-19. TCRdb keeps only in-frame clones here, not all; method: immunoSEQ multiplex PCR. The top ten clones hold over 8.5% of a sample with almost 300,000 clones, roughly 90% of them seen once. The sample was peripheral blood. These receptors were collected from a woman between 25 and 40 years old with COVID-19, enrolled during active disease.

This chain links TRBV4-1 with TRBJ1-5; a possible D gene is TRBD1 (6 bases). Trimming took off 1 base at V and 3 bases at J, with 10 bases between the two ends. The CDR3 extends over 15 amino acids. Per germline, CDR1 MGHRA and CDR2 YSYEKL. DNA of the CDR3: TGCGCCAGCAGCCAAGTTCGACAGGACAATCAGCCCCAGCATTTT. Its translation: CASSQVRQDNQPQHF.

The chain uses TRBV6-1 and TRBJ1-2; D is perhaps TRBD1 (5 bases). CDR1 and CDR2 from the germline V gene are MNHNS and SASEGT. V gave up 2 bases and J gave up 4 bases, with 8 bases separating them. The CDR3 covers 13 residues. The CDR3 protein is CASSELDSYGYTF. The CDR3 DNA sequence: TGTGCCAGCAGTGAACTTGACAGCTATGGCTACACCTTC.

This clone has a single count. V usage is TRBV9 and J usage is TRBJ1-6; unclear D gene. Trimming shortened V by 0 bases and J by 9 bases, and 7 bases separated the two germline ends. Germline loops: CDR1 SGDLS, CDR2 YYNGEE. There are 13 residues in the CDR3. CDR3 DNA sequence: TGTGCCAGCAGCGTAGGATCGGGTTCACCCCTCCACTTT. It specifies CASSVGSGSPLHF.

The chain joins TRBV2 to TRBJ1-4; D is unclear. The CDR3 is made up of 14 amino acids. Per the germline V gene, CDR1 is SNHLY and CDR2 is FYNNEI. V was clipped by 3 bases and J by 4 bases, with 9 bases between them. This CDR3 is CASSERAYNEKLFF. The CDR3 DNA is TGTGCCAGCAGTGAGAGAGCTTATAATGAAAAACTGTTTTTT.

This chain links TRBV12-3 or TRBV12-4 with TRBJ2-4, with TRBD2 identical over 9 bases. Germline trimming cut 3 bases from V and 9 bases from J; bases unmatched to any gene: 0. CDR3 length: 12 residues. The CDR3 loop reads CASSLTSGIQYF. The CDR3 DNA reads TGTGCCAGCAGTTTGACTAGCGGCATTCAGTACTTC.

V usage is TRBV5-1 and J usage is TRBJ2-1, with TRBD2 matching 14 bases. The CDR3 has 14 amino acids. Trimming removed 3 bases from V and 7 bases from J; junction bases left unmatched: 0. The V gene's germline CDR1 is SGHRS and CDR2 YFSETQ. The CDR3, as DNA: TGCGCCAGCAGCTGGACTAGCGGGGGGAATGAGCAGTTCTTC. It is translated as CASSWTSGGNEQFF.

Points on this clone: This sample also contains other DNA sequences that code for the same CDR3. This chain links TRBV5-1 with TRBJ1-1; D possibly corresponds to TRBD1 (5 bases). Trimming took 0 bases from V and 4 from J, leaving 7 bases between them. The CDR3 runs 13 residues. Germline V gives CDR1 SGHRS, CDR2 YFSETQ. The CDR3 sequence is CASSLGGGTEAFF. The CDR3 bases are TGCGCCAGCAGCTTGGGCGGGGGCACTGAAGCTTTCTTT. The full variable domain, in which reference TRBV5-1 and TRBJ1-1 provide the parts outside the CDR3, is KAGVTQTPRYLIKTRGQQVTLSCSPISGHRSVSWYQQTPGQGLQFLFEYFSETQRNKGNFPGRFSGRQFSNSRSEMNVSTLELGDSALYLCASSLGGGTEAFFGQGTRLTVV.